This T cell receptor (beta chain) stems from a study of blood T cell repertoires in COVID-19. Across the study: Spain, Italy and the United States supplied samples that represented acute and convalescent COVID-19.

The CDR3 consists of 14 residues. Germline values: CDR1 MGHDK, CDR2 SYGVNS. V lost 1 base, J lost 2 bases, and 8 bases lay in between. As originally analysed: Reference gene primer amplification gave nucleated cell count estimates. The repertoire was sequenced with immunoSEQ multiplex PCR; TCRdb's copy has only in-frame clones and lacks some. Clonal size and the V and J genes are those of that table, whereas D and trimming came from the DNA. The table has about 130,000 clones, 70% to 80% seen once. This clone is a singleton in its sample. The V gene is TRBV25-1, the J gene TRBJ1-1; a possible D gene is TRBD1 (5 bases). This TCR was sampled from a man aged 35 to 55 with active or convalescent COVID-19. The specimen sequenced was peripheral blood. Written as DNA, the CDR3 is TGTGCCAGCAGTGAATTAGGGGATAACACTGAAGCTTTCTTT. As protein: CASSELGDNTEAFF. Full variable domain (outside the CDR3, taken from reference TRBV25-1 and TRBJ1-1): EADIYQTPRYLVIGTGKKITLECSQTMGHDKMYWYQQDPGMELHLIHYSYGVNSTEKGDLSSESTVSRIRTEHFPLTLESARPSHTSQYLCASSELGDNTEAFFGQGTRLTVV.